This T cell receptor beta chain was captured by sequencing in a study of beta chain features in type 1 diabetes. About the study: The study examined more than 100,000,000 sorted cells across all samples.

The study reverse transcribed the entire isolated RNA, so it sequenced expressed TCRB transcripts. Sequencing used immunoSEQ multiplex PCR; TCRdb keeps in-frame clones, though not all of them. The sample holds about 120,000 clones, roughly 17% seen once. To note about this clone: As yet, its antigen is unknown.

Findings of the study overall: Type 1 diabetes patients had VDJ junctions that carried fewer insertions and more deletions. All four CD4+ subsets from Type 1 diabetes patients carried moderately but significantly shorter TCRB CDR3s. Naive, central memory and Treg TCRB repertoires appeared more alike in patients than in healthy donors.

V lost 2 bases to trimming and J lost 3 bases; unmatched junction nucleotides: 1. Germline V gene data show CDR1 as SGHTA and CDR2 as FQGNSA. The CDR3 is 13 residues long. The sequence derives from a man aged 30 to 45 with type 1 diabetes. Sequencing was performed on central memory CD4+ T cells from blood. The chain employs TRBV7-2 and TRBJ2-7; TRBD1 agrees at 7 bases. CDR3: CASSLTGDYEQYF. The CDR3 coding sequence is TGTGCCAGCAGCTTAACAGGGGACTACGAGCAGTACTTC.